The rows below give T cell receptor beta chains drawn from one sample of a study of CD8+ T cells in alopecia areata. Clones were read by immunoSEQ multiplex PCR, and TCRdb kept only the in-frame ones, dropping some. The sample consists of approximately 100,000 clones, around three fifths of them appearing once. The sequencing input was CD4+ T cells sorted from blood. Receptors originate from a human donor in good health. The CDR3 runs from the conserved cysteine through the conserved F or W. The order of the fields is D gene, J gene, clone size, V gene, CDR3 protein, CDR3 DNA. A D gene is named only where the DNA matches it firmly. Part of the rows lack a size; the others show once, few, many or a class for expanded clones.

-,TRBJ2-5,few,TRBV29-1,CSVEDLSGETQYF,TGCAGCGTTGAAGATTTGAGTGGGGAGACCCAGTACTTC
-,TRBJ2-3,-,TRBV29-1,CSVWRGAPTDTQYF,TGCAGCGTTTGGCGAGGGGCCCCCACAGATACGCAGTATTTT
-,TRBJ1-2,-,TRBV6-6,CAVGVNYGYTF,TGTGCCGTAGGGGTCAACTATGGCTACACCTTC
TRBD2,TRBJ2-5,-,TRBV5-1,CASSGLAGGLKETQYF,TGCGCCAGCAGCGGGCTAGCGGGAGGCCTCAAAGAGACCCAGTACTTC
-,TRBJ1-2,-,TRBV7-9,CASVRGANYGYTF,TGTGCCAGCGTCCGGGGAGCTAACTATGGCTACACCTTC
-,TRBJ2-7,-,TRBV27,CASRNLLGDEQYF,TGTGCCAGCAGAAACCTACTAGGCGACGAGCAGTACTTC
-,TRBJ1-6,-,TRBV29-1,CSVSQGNPNSPLHF,TGCAGCGTCTCACAGGGAAACCCTAATTCACCCCTCCACTTT
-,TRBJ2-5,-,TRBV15,CATSRDLQGQETQYF,TGTGCCACCAGCAGAGATCTGCAGGGACAAGAGACCCAGTACTTC
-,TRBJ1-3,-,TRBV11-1,CASSFTLELSSGNTIYF,TGTGCCAGCAGCTTTACGTTGGAACTGAGCTCTGGAAACACCATATATTTT
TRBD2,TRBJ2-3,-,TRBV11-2,CASSPGLGLADTDTQYF,TGTGCCAGCAGCCCAGGTTTAGGACTAGCGGATACAGATACGCAGTATTTT
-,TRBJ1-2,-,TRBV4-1,CASSKQETNYGYTF,TGCGCCAGCAGTAAACAGGAAACTAACTATGGCTACACCTTC
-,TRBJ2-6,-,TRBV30,CAWSVGAAGANVLTF,TGTGCCTGGAGTGTAGGAGCTGCTGGGGCCAACGTCCTGACTTTC
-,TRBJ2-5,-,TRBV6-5,CANQYQETQYF,TGTGCCAACCAGTACCAAGAGACCCAGTACTTC